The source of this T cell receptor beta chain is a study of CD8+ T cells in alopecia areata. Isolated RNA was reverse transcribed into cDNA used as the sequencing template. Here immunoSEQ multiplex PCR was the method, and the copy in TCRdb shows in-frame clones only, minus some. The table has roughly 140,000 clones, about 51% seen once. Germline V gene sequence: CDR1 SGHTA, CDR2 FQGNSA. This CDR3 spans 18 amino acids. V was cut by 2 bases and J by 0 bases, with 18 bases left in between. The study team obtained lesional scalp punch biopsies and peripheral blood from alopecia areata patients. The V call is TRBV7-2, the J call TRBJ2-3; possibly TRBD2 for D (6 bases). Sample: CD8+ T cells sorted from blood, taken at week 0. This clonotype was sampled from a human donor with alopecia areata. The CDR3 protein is CASSLPGDRTLSTDTQYF. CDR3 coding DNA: TGTGCCAGCAGCTTACCGGGGGACCGAACCCTTAGCACAGATACGCAGTATTTT.